A single sample gave rise to the 31 T cell receptor beta chains below, sequenced in a study of blood T cell repertoires in COVID-19. The table came from immunoSEQ multiplex PCR; TCRdb's copy has only in-frame clones and leaves some out. In the table there are 250,000 or so clones, around 82% of which are singletons. Source material: PBMCs or T cells enriched from blood (not recorded which). The receptors come from a man over 45 who had recovered from COVID-19.

The chain has TRBV11-3 and TRBJ1-1; D is possibly TRBD1 (6 bases). Germline V gene lookup returns CDR1 SGHNT and CDR2 YENEEA. V lost 5 bases to trimming and J lost 4 bases, with 17 bases between them. This CDR3 region has 15 residues. The CDR3 loop is CASSPLVQGSTEAFF. The CDR3 coding sequence is TGTGCCAGCAGCCCCCTTGTCCAGGGGAGCACTGAAGCTTTCTTT. Variable domain in full (rest from reference TRBV11-3 and TRBJ1-1): EAGVVQSPRYKIIEKKQPVAFWCNPISGHNTLYWYLQNLGQGPELLIRYENEEAVDDSQLPKDRFSAERLKGVDSTLKIQPAELGDSAVYLCASSPLVQGSTEAFFGQGTRLTVV.

V and J are TRBV20-1 and TRBJ2-7; the match to TRBD1 covers 7 bases. The germline CDR1 and CDR2 sequences are DFQATT and SNEGSKA (reference sequence). V lost 3 bases, J lost 1 base, and 9 bases stayed unmatched. The CDR3 consists of 15 residues. In nucleotides, the CDR3 is TGCAGTGCTAGTAACCCGGGACAGACTTCCTACGAGCAGTACTTC. It codes for CSASNPGQTSYEQYF.

The chain carries TRBV19 and TRBJ2-3; TRBD2 matches 9 bases. V dropped 6 bases and J dropped 1; count of bases not matched to a gene: 2. The CDR3 runs 14 residues. The germline gives CDR1 LNHDA, CDR2 SQIVND (reference sequence). The CDR3 is CASRRTSGTDTQYF. CDR3 sequence (DNA): TGTGCCAGTAGGAGGACTAGCGGCACAGATACGCAGTATTTT.

V usage is TRBV3-1 (or the pseudogene TRBV3-2) and J usage is TRBJ2-1; 13 bases map to TRBD2. Germline V gene lookup returns CDR1 LGHDT and CDR2 YNNKEL (reference sequence). CDR3 length equals 16 residues. Losses at the gene ends were 1 base for V and 6 bases for J; bases not matched to a gene: 3. For the CDR3, the DNA is TGTGCCAGCAGCCAAGGACTAGCGGGAGGTTTCAATGAGCAGTTCTTC. Its protein product is CASSQGLAGGFNEQFF.

V is TRBV7-2 and J is TRBJ2-2; TRBD2 might be the D (6 bases). Trimming pared 3 bases from V and 4 bases from J, leaving 15 bases between. Germline values: CDR1 SGHTA, CDR2 FQGNSA. The CDR3 length is 16 residues. CDR3 coding DNA: TGTGCCAGCAGCTTTAGGGCATCCGGGGGCACCGGGGAGCTGTTTTTT. Translating it yields CASSFRASGGTGELFF.

The rearrangement links TRBV29-1 to TRBJ1-1; D gene unclear. The germline CDR1 and CDR2 sequences are SQVTM and ANQGSEA. The CDR3 is made up of 12 amino acids. Trimming stripped 5 bases from V and 5 bases from J, with 12 bases between. CDR3 bases: TGCAGCGTTCTGACCCCGGGAACTGAAGCTTTCTTT. Its protein is CSVLTPGTEAFF. The full variable domain, completed using reference TRBV29-1 and TRBJ1-1, is SAVISQKPSRDICQRGTSLTIQCQVDSQVTMMFWYRQQPGQSLTLIATANQGSEATYESGFVIDKFPISRPNLTFSTLTVSNMSPEDSSIYLCSVLTPGTEAFFGQGTRLTVV.

This chain joins TRBV3-1 (or the pseudogene TRBV3-2) and TRBJ1-1, with D unclear. CDR3 length equals 14 residues. Trimming took 0 bases from V and 2 from J, leaving 7 bases between them. Germline-derived CDR1 and CDR2 are LGHDT and YNNKEL (reference sequence). The CDR3 DNA reads TGTGCCAGCAGCCAAGATGGCCCCAACACTGAAGCTTTCTTT. This translates into CASSQDGPNTEAFF.

This sequence joins TRBV29-1 and TRBJ1-2, with 8 bases lining up with TRBD1. CDR3 length equals 15 residues. V lost 4 bases to trimming and J lost 5 bases; unmatched junction nucleotides: 12. Germline lookup yields CDR1 SQVTM and CDR2 ANQGSEA. The CDR3 region is CSVGTGTGGGYGYTF. Here the CDR3 DNA reads TGCAGCGTTGGTACCGGGACAGGTGGCGGGTATGGCTACACCTTC.

J is TRBJ2-1 and V is TRBV9; 11 bases align to TRBD2. The V gene end was trimmed by 0 bases and the J gene end by 9 bases; junction bases not matched to a gene: 5. The CDR3 sequence is 15 residues long. Germline V gene data show CDR1 as SGDLS and CDR2 as YYNGEE. In DNA form, the CDR3 reads TGTGCCAGCAGCGTAGGGGTAGCGGGGGGGCGTGAGCAGTTCTTC. Encoded protein: CASSVGVAGGREQFF. The full variable domain, in which reference TRBV9 and TRBJ2-1 provide the parts outside the CDR3, is DSGVTQTPKHLITATGQRVTLRCSPRSGDLSVYWYQQSLDQGLQFLIQYYNGEERAKGNILERFSAQQFPDLHSELNLSSLELGDSALYFCASSVGVAGGREQFFGPGTRLTVL.

The gene calls are TRBV5-1 and TRBJ2-7, with no clear D. Trimming removed 9 bases from V and 0 bases from J, with 16 bases in between. Germline V gene data show CDR1 as SGHRS and CDR2 as YFSETQ. The CDR3 is 14 residues long. The CDR3 DNA is TGCGCCAATCCCGTCCGAGCGAGCTCCTACGAGCAGTACTTC. Amino acids: CANPVRASSYEQYF. Full variable domain (rest looked up from reference TRBV5-1 and TRBJ2-7): KAGVTQTPRYLIKTRGQQVTLSCSPISGHRSVSWYQQTPGQGLQFLFEYFSETQRNKGNFPGRFSGRQFSNSRSEMNVSTLELGDSALYLCANPVRASSYEQYFGPGTRLTVT.

This chain joins TRBV15 and TRBJ2-1; D unclear. Germline-derived CDR1 and CDR2 are LNHNV and YYDKDF (reference sequence). V was pared by 0 bases and J by 0 bases, with 9 bases between. This CDR3 is built from 16 residues. The CDR3 DNA sequence: TGTGCCACCAGCAGAGAGAGTAGTGCCTCCTACAATGAGCAGTTCTTC. Encoded protein: CATSRESSASYNEQFF.

The chain recombines TRBV2 with TRBJ2-3; 7 nucleotides agree with TRBD1. CDR3 size: 17 residues. CDR1 SNHLY and CDR2 FYNNEI come from the germline V gene. J lost 0 bases, V lost 6 bases, and 12 bases had no gene match. In nucleotides, the CDR3 is TGTGCCAGCAGCAGCCCGGGACAGAGGATTAGCACAGATACGCAGTATTTT. Amino acid sequence: CASSSPGQRISTDTQYF.

This clone was seen a single time. Other DNA variants within this sample encode the same CDR3. The rearrangement uses TRBV12-3 or TRBV12-4 and TRBJ1-2; a weak D match, TRBD1 (6 bases). Trimming removed 5 bases from V and 2 bases from J, with 9 bases in between. CDR3 length: 13 amino acids. CDR3 bases: TGTGCCAGCAGTCCCGACAGGAACTATGGCTACACCTTC. Its protein product is CASSPDRNYGYTF.

V gene TRBV20-1 combines with J gene TRBJ1-6; 10 nucleotides agree with TRBD1. The V gene end was trimmed by 6 bases and the J gene end by 13 bases; junction bases not matched to a gene: 9. Germline-derived CDR1 and CDR2 are DFQATT and SNEGSKA (reference sequence). The CDR3 consists of 13 residues. The CDR3 protein is CSASTGQGLPLHF. CDR3 DNA sequence: TGCAGTGCGAGTACGGGACAGGGGCTGCCCCTCCACTTT.

This clone came up once. The genes are TRBV29-1 and TRBJ2-3, with 15 bases lining up with TRBD2. V shed 8 bases and J 2 bases; nucleotides not matched to a gene: 8. The germline CDR1 and CDR2 sequences are SQVTM and ANQGSEA. This CDR3 comprises 16 residues. Written as DNA, the CDR3 is TGCAGCCTTTCCGGGACTAGCGGGGGGAACACAGATACGCAGTATTTT. Translation gives CSLSGTSGGNTDTQYF.

The chain recombines TRBV11-2 with TRBJ2-7; D unresolved. This CDR3 is built from 13 residues. Germline CDR1 and CDR2: SGHAT and FQNNGV. With 5 bases removed from V and 1 base from J, the gap between germline ends came to 9 bases. In nucleotides, the CDR3 is TGTGCCAGCAGCCGTGCGGCTTCCTACGAGCAGTACTTC. This encodes CASSRAASYEQYF.

This clone was detected only a few times. The V gene is TRBV4-3, the J gene TRBJ2-7; tentatively, D is TRBD1 (5 bases). The CDR3 loop spans 14 amino acids. With 1 base removed from V and 3 bases from J, the gap between germline ends came to 10 bases. Looked up from germline, CDR1 is LGHNA and CDR2 is YSLEER. The CDR3 region has the DNA TGCGCCAGCAGCCAAGGGCAGGGAAACTACGAGCAGTACTTC. It encodes CASSQGQGNYEQYF.

To note about this clone: This sample includes further DNA sequences coding for the same CDR3. The chain joins TRBV9 to TRBJ2-7; D remains ambiguous. The length of the CDR3 is 12 residues. V dropped 3 bases and J dropped 0 bases, with 4 bases sitting between them. Germline V gene data show CDR1 as SGDLS and CDR2 as YYNGEE. CDR3 DNA sequence: TGTGCCAGCAGCGGGAGCTCCTACGAGCAGTACTTC. Its translation: CASSGSSYEQYF.

The sample holds a few counts of this clone. This chain uses TRBV5-1 with TRBJ1-4; tentatively, D is TRBD1 (6 bases). Trimming shortened V by 4 bases and J by 8 bases, and 18 bases separated the two germline ends. Germline values: CDR1 SGHRS, CDR2 YFSETQ. This CDR3 comprises 15 residues. This chain's CDR3 is CASSPTGSGLEKLFF. The CDR3 DNA is TGCGCCAGCAGCCCAACAGGGTCGGGGTTGGAAAAACTGTTTTTT.

This sequence joins TRBV9 and TRBJ1-4; 7 bases agree with TRBD1. Trimming removed 0 bases from V and 10 bases from J; junction bases left unmatched: 9. CDR1 is SGDLS, CDR2 YYNGEE, per germline. The CDR3 is made up of 15 amino acids. The CDR3 here is CASSVGAGGSGKLFF. CDR3 in DNA: TGTGCCAGCAGCGTAGGGGCAGGGGGTTCAGGAAAACTGTTTTTT. Together with reference TRBV9 and TRBJ1-4, the CDR3 gives the full variable domain: DSGVTQTPKHLITATGQRVTLRCSPRSGDLSVYWYQQSLDQGLQFLIQYYNGEERAKGNILERFSAQQFPDLHSELNLSSLELGDSALYFCASSVGAGGSGKLFFGSGTQLSVL.

The chain uses TRBV5-6 and TRBJ1-5; D is unresolved. This CDR3 is 13 amino acids long. Germline assignment: CDR1 SGHDT and CDR2 YYEEEE. The germline V and J ends were trimmed by 0 bases and 6 bases, with 7 bases remaining between them. The CDR3 DNA reads as TGTGCCAGCAGCTTGGGAGGGAGTCAGCCCCAGCATTTT. Its translation: CASSLGGSQPQHF.

This chain links TRBV30 with TRBJ1-1; D is undetermined. Germline-derived CDR1 and CDR2 are GTSNPN and SVGIG (reference sequence). The CDR3 has 15 residues. The germline V and J ends were trimmed by 1 base and 3 bases, with 15 bases remaining between them. The CDR3 loop is CAWSAPGLDYTEAFF. The CDR3 nucleotides read TGTGCCTGGAGTGCTCCCGGTCTTGATTACACTGAAGCTTTCTTT.

The CDR3 coding sequence is TGCGCCAGCAGCCAGCAATCAGGAATAGAAGCTTTCTTT. Translating gives CASSQQSGIEAFF. V gene TRBV4-1 combines with J gene TRBJ1-1; D unclear. Trimming stripped 3 bases from V and 8 bases from J, with 13 bases between. Germline loops: CDR1 MGHRA, CDR2 YSYEKL. This CDR3 is 13 amino acids long.

This chain uses TRBV7-2 with TRBJ1-1, with D possibly being TRBD1 (6 bases). The CDR3 has 18 residues. Germline V gene sequence: CDR1 SGHTA, CDR2 FQGNSA. The V end was cut by 5 bases, the J end by 5 bases, with 27 bases between. The CDR3 sequence is CASSHIQGVSRFGTEAFF. The CDR3 DNA reads as TGTGCCAGCAGCCACATACAGGGCGTAAGTCGATTTGGAACTGAAGCTTTCTTT.

CDR3 sequence reads: CASSGPGRTLIGYGYTF. CDR3 DNA: TGTGCCAGCAGCGGCCCGGGAAGGACCCTGATCGGATATGGCTACACCTTC. This rearrangement joins TRBV7-9 to TRBJ1-2; D gene uncertain. V was shortened by 5 bases and J by 5 bases, with 24 bases between the two germline ends. CDR3 length: 17 residues. CDR1 and CDR2 (germline): SEHNR, FQNEAQ (reference sequence).

This rearrangement joins TRBV28 to TRBJ1-1, with TRBD1 matching over 11 bases. Trimming removed 7 bases from V and 7 bases from J; junction bases left unmatched: 5. Germline assignment: CDR1 MDHEN and CDR2 SYDVKM. CDR3 length equals 13 residues. The CDR3, as DNA: TGTGCCAGCAATGGACAGGGGGCGATTGAAGCTTTCTTT. Encoded protein: CASNGQGAIEAFF.

The chain couples TRBV5-1 to TRBJ1-4, with 10 bases fitting TRBD1. This CDR3 has 17 residues. Trimming took 4 bases from V and 7 from J; bases not matched to a gene: 13. The germline CDR1 and CDR2 sequences are SGHRS and YFSETQ. The CDR3 sequence: CASSPDRGKGGSEKLFF. The CDR3 DNA is TGCGCCAGCAGCCCGGACAGGGGGAAGGGAGGGAGTGAAAAACTGTTTTTT. Based on the CDR3 plus reference TRBV5-1 and TRBJ1-4, the full variable domain is KAGVTQTPRYLIKTRGQQVTLSCSPISGHRSVSWYQQTPGQGLQFLFEYFSETQRNKGNFPGRFSGRQFSNSRSEMNVSTLELGDSALYLCASSPDRGKGGSEKLFFGSGTQLSVL.

The rearrangement uses TRBV19 and TRBJ2-1, with TRBD1 as a possible D gene (6 bases). This CDR3 spans 13 amino acids. From germline, CDR1 is LNHDA and CDR2 SQIVND (reference sequence). The V gene lost 5 bases and the J gene lost 9 bases, with 14 bases spanning the gap. CDR3 nucleotide sequence: TGTGCCAGTAGTTCCTACAGGGCCGGTGAGCAGTTCTTC. It encodes CASSSYRAGEQFF.

The genes are TRBV7-9 and TRBJ1-4, with D possibly matching TRBD1 (6 bases). The CDR3 length is 14 residues. V gave up 6 bases and J gave up 7 bases, with 15 bases separating them. CDR1 is SEHNR, CDR2 FQNEAQ, per germline (reference sequence). The CDR3 DNA follows: TGTGCCAGCAGTTCACAGGGCGGAGGTGAAAAACTGTTTTTT. Translation: CASSSQGGGEKLFF.

This clone showed up just a few times. The J gene is TRBJ1-2, the V gene TRBV19, with D uncertain. V lost 2 bases, J lost 5 bases, and 15 bases lay in between. Germline assignment: CDR1 LNHDA and CDR2 SQIVND (reference sequence). The CDR3 contains 15 residues. Written as DNA, the CDR3 is TGTGCCAGTAGTATACCCCCCTCTTCGTTATATGGCTACACCTTC. Its protein is CASSIPPSSLYGYTF.

V and J are TRBV5-8 and TRBJ1-5; TRBD1 agrees at 7 bases. V was pared by 2 bases and J by 7 bases, with 12 bases of the junction left unmatched. In germline, CDR1 is SGHTS, CDR2 YDEGEE. The CDR3 sequence is 16 residues long. CDR3 nucleotides: TGTGCCAGCAGCTTACAAATACAGGGGCTGGTACAGCCCCAGCATTTT. It is translated as CASSLQIQGLVQPQHF.